The 20 T cell receptor beta chains reported below all come from one sample, sequenced in a study of blood T cell repertoires in COVID-19. Only in-frame clones appear in the TCRdb table, and some are missing; sequencing was by immunoSEQ multiplex PCR. Of tens of thousands of clones listed, roughly 90% were seen once; the top ten hold around 1.2%. The sample consisted of peripheral blood. The receptor set was obtained from a woman in her sixties or seventies with acute or convalescent COVID-19.

This chain connects TRBV7-2 to TRBJ1-2; possible D gene TRBD1, 6 bases. Germline CDR1 and CDR2: SGHTA and FQGNSA. Trimming left V 5 bases short and J 3 bases short, with 13 bases between. The CDR3 sequence is 14 residues long. CDR3 in DNA: TGTGCCAGCAGCATAACAGGGAATGACTATGGCTACACCTTC. Residues: CASSITGNDYGYTF.

The chain is built from TRBV29-1 and TRBJ1-2; perhaps TRBD1 as D (6 bases). The V and J ends lost 5 bases and 8 bases respectively, with 15 bases between them. Germline V gene lookup returns CDR1 SQVTM and CDR2 ANQGSEA. The CDR3 is 12 amino acids. In DNA, the CDR3 is TGCAGCGTTTCCAGGGGAACGGGGGGCTACACCTTC. As protein: CSVSRGTGGYTF.

The gene calls are TRBV2 and TRBJ2-2; D gene ambiguous. Germline-derived CDR1 and CDR2 are SNHLY and FYNNEI. V lost 3 bases and J lost 4, with 6 bases in between. The CDR3 length is 13 residues. The CDR3 loop reads CASSDRLTGELFF. The CDR3 region has the DNA TGTGCCAGCAGTGATAGACTCACCGGGGAGCTGTTTTTT.

This clone has more than one count but fewer than ten. This chain links TRBV5-1 with TRBJ1-4; weak D call: TRBD1 (6 bases). The CDR3 runs 15 residues. Trimming stripped 6 bases from V and 0 bases from J, with 12 bases between. CDR1 is SGHRS, CDR2 YFSETQ, per germline. The CDR3 DNA reads as TGCGCCAGCAAACCGGACAGTACAACTAATGAAAAACTGTTTTTT. Translation: CASKPDSTTNEKLFF.

The genes are TRBV2 and TRBJ1-5, with D possibly being TRBD1 (5 bases). Trimming left V 4 bases short and J 4 bases short, with 8 bases between. This CDR3 has 13 residues. CDR1 is SNHLY, CDR2 FYNNEI, per germline. This CDR3 reads CASSADTNQPQHF. The DNA for the CDR3 is TGTGCCAGCAGTGCGGACACAAATCAGCCCCAGCATTTT.

The chain recombines TRBV7-9 with TRBJ1-6; D gene ambiguous. Germline CDR1 SEHNR, CDR2 FQNEAQ (reference sequence). The V end lost 2 bases, the J end lost 9 bases, and 8 bases lay between the germline ends. The CDR3 covers 13 residues. The CDR3 region has the DNA TGTGCCAGCAGCTTAAATCAGTTTTCACCCCTCCACTTT. Translation: CASSLNQFSPLHF. Using reference TRBV7-9 and TRBJ1-6 for the parts outside the CDR3, the full variable domain is DTGVSQNPRHKITKRGQNVTFRCDPISEHNRLYWYRQTLGQGPEFLTYFQNEAQLEKSRLLSDRFSAERPKGSFSTLEIQRTEQGDSAMYLCASSLNQFSPLHFGNGTRLTVT.

The V call is TRBV11-2, the J call TRBJ2-7, with TRBD1 matching 8 bases. The germline V gene encodes CDR1 SGHAT and CDR2 FQNNGV. With 5 bases clipped from V and 1 base from J, the junction kept 7 bases outside the gene matches. The CDR3 sequence is 15 residues long. The CDR3 is CASSPGTGWSYEQYV. CDR3 in DNA: TGTGCCAGCAGCCCGGGGACAGGTTGGTCCTACGAGCAGTACGTC.

V and J are TRBV10-3 and TRBJ2-5; TRBD2 might be the D (5 bases). The V gene's germline CDR1 is ENHRY and CDR2 SYGVKD. Trimming took 8 bases from V and 3 from J, leaving 13 bases between them. This CDR3 has 13 amino acids. The CDR3 nucleotides are TGTGCCATCCGGGCTAGCCACAAAGAGACCCAGTACTTC. Amino acid sequence: CAIRASHKETQYF.

The rearrangement links TRBV7-7 to TRBJ2-2; D might be TRBD1 (6 bases). V lost 2 bases and J 6 bases, leaving 10 bases between the germline ends. The CDR3 is 14 amino acids. From germline, CDR1 is SSHAT and CDR2 FNYEAQ (reference sequence). CDR3 in amino acids: CASSLLQGSGELFF. The CDR3 DNA reads TGTGCCAGCAGCTTACTACAGGGTTCCGGGGAGCTGTTTTTT.

The CDR3 region is CASSSNGQGTQETQYF. The CDR3 DNA sequence: TGTGCCAGCAGCTCTAATGGACAGGGGACGCAAGAGACCCAGTACTTC. The chain has TRBV28 and TRBJ2-5; 9 bases match TRBD1. The CDR3 is 16 amino acids. V trimming: 6 bases; J trimming: 2 bases; junction bases outside the gene matches: 10. Germline V gives CDR1 MDHEN, CDR2 SYDVKM.

This clone has just one count. This chain uses TRBV4-1 with TRBJ1-1, with 7 bases lining up with TRBD1. J was trimmed by 1 base and V by 4 bases; bases with no gene match: 15. This CDR3 comprises 18 residues. The V gene's germline CDR1 is MGHRA and CDR2 YSYEKL. In DNA form, the CDR3 reads TGCGCCAGCAGCCCATCCTTTCGACAGGGAGGACAGAACACTGAAGCTTTCTTT. It encodes CASSPSFRQGGQNTEAFF.

The chain combines TRBV4-1 with TRBJ1-4, with 10 bases aligning to TRBD1. With V trimmed by 5 bases and J by 7 bases, 7 bases remained unmatched. The CDR3 loop spans 15 amino acids. CDR1 MGHRA and CDR2 YSYEKL come from the germline V gene. The CDR3 bases are TGCGCCAGCAGCTTTACCGGGACAGGGGTTGAAAAACTGTTTTTT. This codes for CASSFTGTGVEKLFF.

The gene calls are TRBV6-5 and TRBJ1-5; D possibly corresponds to TRBD1 (6 bases). With 6 bases removed from V and 2 bases from J, the gap between germline ends came to 14 bases. CDR1 is MNHEY, CDR2 SVGAGI, per germline. The CDR3 runs 15 residues. Here the CDR3 DNA reads TGTGCCAGCAGCCAAGGGGGAGGGGGCAATCAGCCCCAGCATTTT. Translation gives CASSQGGGGNQPQHF.

The chain uses TRBV7-9 and TRBJ1-1; weak D call: TRBD1 (5 bases). The CDR3 spans 14 residues. Germline CDR1 and CDR2: SEHNR and FQNEAQ (reference sequence). The V end was cut by 3 bases, the J end by 3 bases, with 11 bases between. The CDR3 here is CASSLEGLDTEAFF. The CDR3, as DNA: TGTGCCAGCAGCTTGGAGGGGTTGGACACTGAAGCTTTCTTT.

The V and J genes are TRBV6-1 and TRBJ1-1; D call uncertain. Trimming removed 0 bases at V and 7 bases at J, with 6 bases between. This CDR3 comprises 12 residues. Germline loops: CDR1 MNHNS, CDR2 SASEGT. The CDR3 DNA reads TGTGCCAGCAGTGAAGCTCGGGGTGAAGCTTTCTTT. This sequence encodes CASSEARGEAFF.

This clone was counted a few times. This rearrangement joins TRBV30 to TRBJ1-1, with 8 bases matching TRBD1. V shed 0 bases and J 6 bases; nucleotides not matched to a gene: 3. CDR3 length: 13 residues. CDR1 GTSNPN and CDR2 SVGIG come from the germline V gene (reference sequence). The chain's CDR3 is CAWSVTGGAEAFF. Written as DNA, the CDR3 is TGTGCCTGGAGTGTAACAGGGGGGGCTGAAGCTTTCTTT.

This clone was detected many times. The chain links TRBV6-5 to TRBJ1-1, with 10 bases aligning to TRBD1. This CDR3 has 13 residues. The junction had 3 bases not matched to a gene; V was cut back by 6 bases and J by 5 bases. Germline V lookup: CDR1 MNHEY, CDR2 SVGAGI. For the CDR3, the DNA is TGTGCCAGCAGCCCGGACAGGGGGACTGAAGCTTTCTTT. Its translation is CASSPDRGTEAFF.

The chain couples TRBV7-8 to TRBJ2-2, with 11 bases matching TRBD1. V dropped 5 bases and J dropped 5; count of bases not matched to a gene: 4. This CDR3 is built from 15 residues. Germline values: CDR1 SGHVS, CDR2 FQNEAQ. The CDR3 spells CASSDRDRGTGELFF. CDR3 DNA: TGTGCCAGCAGCGACCGGGACAGGGGGACCGGGGAGCTGTTTTTT.

The chain couples TRBV18 to TRBJ2-7; weak D call: TRBD1 (6 bases). The V gene's germline CDR1 is KGHSH and CDR2 LQKENI. This CDR3 spans 14 amino acids. The ends were cut back, 3 bases at V and 0 bases at J, with 9 bases in the middle. The CDR3 DNA is TGTGCCAGCTCACCGGACAGTAGCTCCTACGAGCAGTACGTC. It translates to CASSPDSSSYEQYV.

The chain couples TRBV2 to TRBJ1-4; D remains unclear. Germline loops: CDR1 SNHLY, CDR2 FYNNEI. The CDR3 length is 12 residues. Trimming left V 6 bases short and J 14 bases short, with 16 bases between. The CDR3 nucleotides read TGTGCCAGCAGCATAACCTCTGAGTTTCTGTTTTTT. Its protein product is CASSITSEFLFF.